The entry below gives a single TCR beta chain sequence along with its context. Its antigen is unknown. One base away there is no much larger clone; base qualities are not given. To identify antigen-specific CD4+ T cell clonotypes by their expansion, the ViraFEST assay first stimulated PBMC with viral peptide pools and then applied TCR sequencing. After around 11 days of culture, CD4+ T cells were isolated with the EasySep CD4+ T cell isolation kit. Healthy vaccine recipients had no prior SARS-CoV-2 infection, confirmed by negative nucleocapsid antibodies before and after vaccination. Roughly 2 million PBMC per well were cultured in IMDM with 5% human AB serum, roughly 11 IU/ml IL-2 and gentamicin, plus 10 ug/ml peptides. Half of the culture medium was replaced with fresh IL-2-containing medium on days 3 and 7. Each peptide stimulation condition was cultured in triplicate wells unless otherwise noted. Using Ficoll-Paque Plus gradient centrifugation, PBMC were separated from whole blood and then either used fresh or cryopreserved at -140C. The overlapping peptide pools covered the spike proteins of SARS-CoV-2 and of the common cold coronaviruses HCoV-NL63, HCoV-OC43 and HCoV-229E. The QIAamp micro DNA kit was used to extract genomic DNA from the cultured CD4+ T cells.

Libraries were constructed by the immunoSEQ multiplex PCR assay. TCR beta CDR3 sequencing was performed on DNA from the cultured, isolated CD4+ T cells. Under the source paper's analysis protocol: Non-productive TCR sequences were discarded, and reads were trimmed to the CDR3 region, with only CDR3s of 7 or more amino acids retained. The MANAFEST web app was used to identify antigen-specific clonotypes by comparing expansion in peptide wells with expansion in reference cultures. To be called positive, a clone needed expansion at FDR<0.05 compared with the reference and with all other wells, an odds ratio greater than 5, and a frequency greater than 0.1% in two replicate wells. A clonotype was defined as cross-reactive if the clonotype was significantly expanded both in SARS-CoV-2 spike wells and in at least one common cold coronavirus spike condition. Using the stringdist R package, CDR3 similarity was measured by Levenshtein distance, and unrooted trees were constructed with ape in R 3.6.1. Not all clones reach the TCRdb copy of this immuneACCESS table, which keeps in-frame sequences only. Checked studies attribute under half of the gap to unresolved V genes and leave the rest unexplained. Clone size and the V and J calls come from that table; the DNA yielded D and trimming. In this sample the table shows 67,000 or so clones, under 75% of which occur a single time. 4% of the sample is taken by the ten largest.

This entry belongs to a study of vaccination effects on CD4 cells after COVID-19 (dated by TCRdb to between 2021 and 2024). Describing the broader study: Participants received two doses of either the BNT162b2 or the mRNA-1273 mRNA SARS-CoV-2 vaccine. Cultures from other donors in the study were sequenced with the Oncomine TCR Beta short-read assay on an Illumina iSeq 100. SARS-CoV-2 spike-specific CD4+ TCR repertoires were compared before and after mRNA vaccination in COVID-19 convalescent patients and in infection-naive vaccine recipients. Altogether, some 11 COVID-19 convalescent patients and a handful of SARS-CoV-2-naive healthy vaccine recipients made up the full study. Paper-wide results and their limitations: In healthy vaccine recipients, vaccine-induced clones were almost all SARS-CoV-2 mono-reactive, with only 1 of 255 cross-reactive with common cold coronaviruses. At late post-vaccination timepoints, both infection-induced and vaccine-induced clones showed marked clonal contraction, consistent with waning T cell responses. Only a small number of convalescent patients were included, and no early post-infection timepoints were available, which limited the study.

There are 15 amino acids in the CDR3, from cysteine to phenylalanine inclusive. Only the CDR3 DNA is retained, 45 bases long and in frame from the first base. After removal of 6 bases from V and 0 bases from J, the junction retains 5 bases not matched to a gene. The germline V gene supplies CDR1 KGHSH and CDR2 LQKENI. This clonotype originated in a human donor who received a COVID-19 vaccine. The chain is assembled from TRBV18 and TRBJ2-3; a stretch of 8 junction bases matches TRBD2. The sample consisted of CD4+ T cells from PBMCs cultured with HCoV-OC43 spike peptides, taken before COVID-19 vaccination. Interpreted using the paper, the cell subset or site label stands for: HCoV-OC43 spike overlapping peptide pool stimulation. CDR3 region: CASSPQRGSTDTQYF. At the DNA level, the sequence is TGTGCCAGCTCCCCTCAGCGGGGGAGCACAGATACGCAGTATTTT.